The T cell receptor (beta chain) described here comes from a study of blood T cell repertoires in COVID-19. As for the study in general: Sites across the United States, Italy and Spain contributed samples from acute and convalescent COVID-19. Sources were T cells, B-cell-depleted T cells, or PBMCs; the material itself was cDNA or gDNA.

The Seattle patients joined while their infection was active and were tracked longitudinally afterward. Under the authors' procedure: Amplifying reference gene primers gave estimates of nucleated cell counts. TCRdb keeps only in-frame clones here, not all; method: immunoSEQ multiplex PCR. The DNA was the basis for D and trimming; V, J and clone size are from that table. The sample lists over 250,000 clones, about 89% occurring once. CDR1 is SGHRS, CDR2 YFSETQ, per germline. The V and J ends lost 0 bases and 6 bases respectively, with 7 bases between them. The length of the CDR3 is 13 residues. Source material: peripheral blood. The clonotype was recovered from a woman aged 30 to 39 with COVID-19, enrolled during active disease. The chain has TRBV5-1 and TRBJ2-1; D is unclear. The CDR3 is CASSLALANEQFF. CDR3 nucleotides: TGCGCCAGCAGCTTGGCTCTGGCCAATGAGCAGTTCTTC.